This entry features one T cell receptor beta chain sequence. The specificity of this receptor is unknown. An end of the junction differs from the germline gene, which may be a read error. Donors were 35 to 40 systemically healthy Caucasian individuals from Russia aged 6 to 90 years. Each donor gave approximately 9.4 milliliters of peripheral blood, drawn into EDTA-treated Vacutainer tubes. Ficoll-Paque density-gradient centrifugation was used to isolate PBMCs, with at least 7 million per sample. Total RNA, at least 6 micrograms per sample, was extracted from PBMCs with Trizol reagent. For every donor, an aliquot of PBMCs went through flow cytometry to measure the percentages of naive CD45RAhigh/CD27high T cells. This specimen comes from a study of blood T cells in healthy people across ages (dated by TCRdb to 2013 to 2016). For context, the study as a whole: In model experiments, template switching captured about one uniquely barcoded TCR beta cDNA molecule for every two T cells. The donors were divided into four age groups: young (average around 17 years), middle-aged (roughly 42), aged (about 60) and long-lived (82). To track age-related changes in TCR beta repertoire diversity, the study relied on deep sequencing normalized with unique cDNA molecular identifiers. The study analyzed two additional independent replicas of 1 million unique cDNA reads from the same blood draw for two donors, one aged 18 to 29 and one aged 80 or older. Donors of different ages were randomly distributed across sequencing lanes to avoid experimental bias. General study outcomes and caveats: Observed TCR beta diversity per million T cells fell roughly linearly with age, and a significant reduction was already apparent by age around 40. Bulk unsorted PBMC profiling prevented conclusive comparison of naive and antigen-experienced compartments. Compared with the aged group, more naive CD4+ T cells, fewer expanded clones and increased TCR diversity were shown by the long-lived group, suggesting age selection. A strong correlation was found between observed TCR beta diversity and the percentage of naive T cells measured by flow cytometry. The CMV infection status of donors was not known, potentially confounding age-related changes in expanded clonotypes. Estimates of total diversity based on one million sequenced T cells were considered lower bounds and underestimates.

The CDR3 numbers 16 residues from cysteine through phenylalanine. Only the CDR3 region is kept as DNA, spanning 48 bases read in frame from base 1. The germline V gene specifies MGHRA as CDR1 and YSYEKL as CDR2. The method behind the library was 5' RACE. A second PCR of about 6 to 12 cycles was performed with a sample-barcoded 5' primer and a J-beta primer mix. Each TCR beta cDNA molecule received a unique molecular identifier from a template-switch 5' adaptor carrying 12 random nucleotides. Each sample yielded at least 2.5 million CDR3-containing paired-end reads. The Mint cDNA synthesis kit, primed by a TRBC-specific oligonucleotide, was used to synthesize first-strand cDNA from all RNA. Following uracil-DNA glycosylase treatment, all cDNA underwent a first 18-cycle PCR with the universal primers M1SS and BC2_uni_R. In the authors' own workflow: Normalization of each sample was performed by random selection of 1 million high-quality reads, each carrying a distinct molecular identifier. Reads with shared molecular identifiers were discarded instead of being binned into consensus sequences. MiTCR, set to a Q25 quality threshold and the strictest error-elimination algorithm, was used for CDR3 identification, clonotype clustering and error correction. Lower-bound total TCR beta diversity was estimated with a nonparametric unseen species model using Euler transformation. TCRdb trimmed public reads at Q25 via fastp, called clones via MiXCR and kept in-frame beta chains. CDR3 protein sequences are deduplicated, and each keeps its most common genes and DNA. It is TCRdb's table, rather than the study itself, that gives the V and J calls and clone size. The sample has 1,800,000 or so distinct CDR3 sequences on record, around 40% of them singletons. The ten largest clones add up to roughly 23% of the sample.

The TCR originated in a human donor in good health. The chain is encoded by TRBV4-1 joined to TRBJ1-4, with 8 junctional bases fitting TRBD1. The sequenced sample consisted of blood. The encoded CDR3 is CASSQNTGGLYEKRFF. The DNA sequence reads TGCGCCAGCAGCCAAAATACAGGGGGTTTGTATGAAAAACGGTTTTTT.